This T cell receptor beta chain was profiled in a study of CD8 T cells in Susac syndrome. CDR1 is DFQATT and CDR2 is SNEGSKA in the germline V gene (reference sequence). The V and J ends lost 0 bases and 1 base respectively, with 6 bases between them. This CDR3 spans 13 amino acids. The authors reverse transcribed about 0.5 to 1 ug RNA with random hexamers. TCRdb independently ran MiXCR on the immunoSEQ multiplex PCR reads; one entry per CDR3 protein. The sample includes 150,000 or so distinct CDR3 sequences, approximately 95% of them seen just once. The receptor was derived from a human donor with Susac syndrome. Source material: CD4+ T cells from PBMCs. The rearrangement links TRBV20-1 to TRBJ1-1; D not certain. The CDR3 spells CSARDRKNTEAFF. CDR3 DNA sequence: TGCAGTGCTAGAGATAGGAAGAACACTGAAGCTTTCTTT.